These 5 T cell receptor beta chains were all obtained from the same sample, sequenced in a study of T cells in Graves' hyperthyroidism and ophthalmopathy. Researchers took RNA transcripts and amplified the TCR beta CDR3 regions from them. The study used the HTBI primer set for a first-round RT-PCR of the TCR CDR3. TCRdb re-called the multiplex PCR reads with MiXCR, one entry per CDR3 protein. The sample has approximately 380,000 distinct CDR3 sequences, over 12% seen once. Sequencing input: blood. These receptors all stem from a man aged 45-65 years with Graves' ophthalmopathy.

V is TRBV28 and J is TRBJ2-7; 12 nucleotides match TRBD1. The CDR3 totals 15 residues. Germline V gene sequence: CDR1 MDHEN, CDR2 SYDVKM. V lost 5 bases and J lost 5; bases outside the gene matches: 7. Written as DNA, the CDR3 is TGTGCCAGCAGTGGCTCCGGGACAGGGGGCAACGAGCAGTACTTC. Protein sequence: CASSGSGTGGNEQYF.

This clonotype was recorded many times. The V gene is TRBV24-1, the J gene TRBJ2-5, with TRBD1 identical over 9 bases. Trimming at V came to 4 bases and at J to 3 bases, leaving 11 bases not matched to a gene. From germline, CDR1 is KGHDR and CDR2 SFDVKD. The CDR3 contains 17 residues. CDR3 nucleotides: TGTGCCACCAGTGAGGGGGAGAGAGGACAGGGGAAAGAGACCCAGTACTTC. As protein: CATSEGERGQGKETQYF.

In this sample, this clonotype turned up many times. This chain connects TRBV28 to TRBJ1-2; D ambiguous. There are 12 residues in the CDR3. Between the trimmed V and J ends, which lost 4 bases and 8 bases, there was a span of 11 bases. The germline CDR1 and CDR2 sequences are MDHEN and SYDVKM. CDR3 nucleotide sequence: TGTGCCAGCAGTTCACGTATAGGGGGCTACACCTTC. Residues: CASSSRIGGYTF.

This chain connects TRBV12-3 or TRBV12-4 to TRBJ2-4, with D possibly being TRBD2 (6 bases). The length of the CDR3 is 15 residues. V was trimmed by 1 base and J by 1 base, leaving 8 bases between them. The CDR3 loop reads CASSLVREAKNIQYF. CDR3 bases: TGTGCCAGCAGTTTAGTCCGGGAGGCCAAAAACATTCAGTACTTC.

The J gene is TRBJ2-1, the V gene TRBV10-1; 8 bases map to TRBD2. CDR1 and CDR2 from the germline V gene are WNHNN and SYGVQD (reference sequence). The V and J ends lost 6 bases and 8 bases, in that order; junction bases with no gene match: 12. The length of the CDR3 is 15 residues. As DNA, the CDR3 is TGCGCCAGCAGGGCCCGAATAGCGGGATATGATGAGCAGTTCTTC. Translated, it gives CASRARIAGYDEQFF.